The T cell receptor beta chain described here comes from a study of long-term antiretroviral therapy in people with HIV. General study findings and limits: Against controls, HIV repertoires showed narrower ranges of CDR3 length. Drawn between the mid-2000s and the late 2010s, the blood was possibly obtained under older ART regimens. The repertoire was dominated at all time points by clones expanded before ART. No data on ART adherence, viral resistance or therapy changes.

To note about this clone: The antigen is unknown. Germline is not matched at one junction end, which may reflect a read error.

CDR1 is DFQATT, CDR2 SNEGSKA, per germline (reference sequence). The length of the CDR3 is 10 residues. This was the immunoSEQ v3.0 assay at survey level. Clones were sequenced by immunoSEQ multiplex PCR, and TCRdb holds only the in-frame ones, with some missing. The top ten clones hold around 10% of a sample with 9,000 to 15,000 clones, approximately 79% of them seen once. The clonotype comes from a woman aged 40-49 years with HIV. V gene TRBV20-1 combines with J gene TRBJ2-7; D not resolved. The material was unsorted PBMCs, obtained 0.8 years before starting antiretroviral therapy. CDR3 amino acids: CSVGSHEQYF. CDR3 bases: TGCAGTGTAGGCTCCCACGAGCAGTACTTC.